This T cell receptor (beta chain) appears in the sequencing data of a study of control samples from healthy donors and cancer patients. In germline, CDR1 is MNHEY, CDR2 SMNVEV (reference sequence). The CDR3 runs 14 residues. V dropped 7 bases and J dropped 5 bases, with 15 bases sitting between them. Generated by immunoSEQ multiplex PCR, the TCRdb table keeps only in-frame clones and is missing some. The sample lists roughly 170,000 clones, about 90% occurring once. The chain joins TRBV27 to TRBJ2-1; possibly TRBD2 for D (6 bases). Material for sequencing was blood. This clonotype originated in a woman in her 40s in good health. The chain's CDR3 is CASTRGAAHNEQFF. The CDR3 coding sequence is TGTGCCAGCACCCGCGGGGCAGCCCACAATGAGCAGTTCTTC.